The 32 T cell receptor beta chains below come from one sample, sequenced in a study of blood T cell repertoires in COVID-19. Assay: immunoSEQ multiplex PCR; the TCRdb copy retains only in-frame clones and omits some. The repertoire holds over 130,000 clones, with around 86% as singletons. Sample: peripheral blood. Every receptor here comes from a human donor in a cohort sampled during active COVID-19.

The rearrangement links TRBV5-6 to TRBJ2-1; D possibly corresponds to TRBD2 (6 bases). The V gene lost 3 bases and the J gene lost 8 bases, with 21 bases spanning the gap. The germline gives CDR1 SGHDT, CDR2 YYEEEE. The CDR3 length is 16 residues. The CDR3 is CASSSDGLLAFDEQFF. The CDR3 bases are TGTGCCAGCAGCTCCGACGGTCTCCTAGCGTTCGATGAGCAGTTCTTC.

CDR3 in DNA: TGTGCCAGCAGTGGAGGGGGAGCGGACACTGAAGCTTTCTTT. Residues: CASSGGGADTEAFF. The V call is TRBV2, the J call TRBJ1-1, with TRBD1 as a possible D gene (6 bases). CDR3 size: 14 residues. CDR1 and CDR2 from the germline V gene are SNHLY and FYNNEI. V lost 4 bases, J lost 3 bases, and 12 bases lay in between.

The chain employs TRBV9 and TRBJ2-7; 7 positions agree with TRBD1. With 3 bases clipped from V and 4 bases from J, the junction kept 7 bases outside the gene matches. The CDR3 totals 14 residues. Germline CDR1 and CDR2: SGDLS and YYNGEE. For the CDR3, the DNA is TGTGCCAGCAGCGACGGCAGGGGGATTTACGAGCAGTACTTC. Translated, it gives CASSDGRGIYEQYF.

V usage is TRBV7-9 and J usage is TRBJ2-1; TRBD2 might be the D (6 bases). The germline V gene encodes CDR1 SEHNR and CDR2 FQNEAQ (reference sequence). Trimming left V 5 bases short and J 10 bases short, with 15 bases between. The CDR3 has 13 amino acids. CDR3 coding DNA: TGTGCCAGCAGCGACCCGCGGGGTCGGGAGCAGTTCTTC. Amino acid sequence: CASSDPRGREQFF. The whole variable domain, remainder taken from reference TRBV7-9 and TRBJ2-1, is DTGVSQNPRHKITKRGQNVTFRCDPISEHNRLYWYRQTLGQGPEFLTYFQNEAQLEKSRLLSDRFSAERPKGSFSTLEIQRTEQGDSAMYLCASSDPRGREQFFGPGTRLTVL.

Comment on this clone: Other DNA sequences of this sample code for an identical CDR3. The DNA for the CDR3 is TGCGCCAGCAGCGGGAGGATGAACACTGAAGCTTTCTTT. Protein: CASSGRMNTEAFF. V is TRBV5-1 and J is TRBJ1-1, with D hard to call. V was shortened by 4 bases and J by 0 bases, with 7 bases between the two germline ends. This CDR3 region has 13 residues. Germline V CDR1 and CDR2: SGHRS, YFSETQ.

The chain carries TRBV7-9 and TRBJ2-5, with TRBD1 matching over 8 bases. Per the germline V gene, CDR1 is SEHNR and CDR2 is FQNEAQ (reference sequence). The CDR3 length is 15 residues. The V gene end was trimmed by 1 base and the J gene end by 4 bases; junction bases not matched to a gene: 5. The CDR3 sequence: CASSLGRQGLETQYF. The CDR3 DNA reads TGTGCCAGCAGCTTAGGCCGACAGGGGCTAGAGACCCAGTACTTC.

This chain links TRBV12-3 or TRBV12-4 with TRBJ2-1, with a possible D match to TRBD1 (6 bases). This CDR3 has 12 amino acids. V was pared by 4 bases and J by 7 bases, with 8 bases between. The CDR3 nucleotides are TGTGCCAGCAGTTACAGGGTTAATGAGCAGTTCTTC. Encoded protein: CASSYRVNEQFF.

The chain is built from TRBV28 and TRBJ2-3; 7 bases line up with TRBD1. This CDR3 contains 14 residues. Trimming at V came to 6 bases and at J to 3 bases, leaving 6 bases not matched to a gene. From germline, CDR1 is MDHEN and CDR2 SYDVKM. The CDR3 DNA reads as TGTGCCAGCAGCGACAGGGAAAGTACAGATACGCAGTATTTT. Translation gives CASSDRESTDTQYF.

The table lists this clone with a count of one. The chain uses TRBV11-2 and TRBJ2-1; the match to TRBD2 covers 13 bases. The germline gives CDR1 SGHAT, CDR2 FQNNGV. This CDR3 has 15 amino acids. With V trimmed by 5 bases and J by 8 bases, 6 bases remained unmatched. Here the CDR3 DNA reads TGTGCCAGCAGCCAGACTAGCGGGGGGCCATATGAGCAGTTCTTC. Its translation: CASSQTSGGPYEQFF.

The chain links TRBV4-1 to TRBJ2-1, with D possibly TRBD2 on 6 matching bases. Looked up from germline, CDR1 is MGHRA and CDR2 is YSYEKL. The CDR3 covers 15 residues. V lost 0 bases to trimming and J lost 2 bases, with 8 bases between them. The CDR3, as DNA: TGCGCCAGCAGCCAAGACACGGGGGCCTACAATGAGCAGTTCTTC. This sequence encodes CASSQDTGAYNEQFF.

The chain combines TRBV9 with TRBJ1-2, with D perhaps matching TRBD1 (6 bases). This CDR3 has 15 residues. V lost 4 bases, J lost 3 bases, and 16 bases lay in between. Germline V gives CDR1 SGDLS, CDR2 YYNGEE. The CDR3, as DNA: TGTGCCAGCAGCCCAGGGGCCCCAGGGGACTATGGCTACACCTTC. Protein product: CASSPGAPGDYGYTF.

V gene TRBV9 combines with J gene TRBJ2-1, with 11 bases identical to TRBD2. The CDR3 has 17 residues. J was trimmed by 7 bases and V by 2 bases; bases with no gene match: 11. Germline V gives CDR1 SGDLS, CDR2 YYNGEE. The CDR3 bases are TGTGCCAGCAGCGTGGGGATTCGACTAGCGGGATCAAATGAGCAGTTCTTC. This sequence encodes CASSVGIRLAGSNEQFF.

The chain links TRBV7-6 to TRBJ1-6; a weak D match, TRBD1 (5 bases). V was trimmed by 4 bases and J by 8 bases, leaving 15 bases between them. Germline V gives CDR1 SGHVS, CDR2 FNYEAQ. There are 15 residues in the CDR3. CDR3 nucleotides: TGTGCCAGCAGCTCGACGGCAGGGTCGGATTCACCCCTCCACTTT. It yields the protein CASSSTAGSDSPLHF.

The chain carries TRBV5-3 and TRBJ2-3; 12 positions agree with TRBD2. TRBV5-3 is an open reading frame whose function is uncertain. V was clipped by 3 bases and J by 2 bases; unmatched bases: 16. The CDR3 is made up of 20 amino acids. For the CDR3, the DNA is TGTGCCAGAAGCTCCCCGACTAGCGGGAGACTCTCCGAGATCACAGATACGCAGTATTTT. It codes for CARSSPTSGRLSEITDTQYF.

V usage is TRBV7-7 and J usage is TRBJ2-2, with D hard to call. V dropped 5 bases and J dropped 0 bases, with 10 bases sitting between them. The V gene's germline CDR1 is SSHAT and CDR2 FNYEAQ (reference sequence). This CDR3 comprises 15 residues. This chain's CDR3 is CASSPVLTNTGELFF. As DNA, the CDR3 is TGTGCCAGCAGCCCGGTTCTTACGAACACCGGGGAGCTGTTTTTT. Variable domain in full (rest from reference TRBV7-7 and TRBJ2-2): GAGVSQSPRYKVTKRGQDVTLRCDPISSHATLYWYQQALGQGPEFLTYFNYEAQPDKSGLPSDRFSAERPEGSISTLTIQRTEQRDSAMYRCASSPVLTNTGELFFGEGSRLTVL.

This clone was detected only a few times. The chain links TRBV18 to TRBJ2-7; 8 bases are shared with TRBD2. The V gene's germline CDR1 is KGHSH and CDR2 LQKENI. Trimming removed 9 bases from V and 7 bases from J; junction bases left unmatched: 14. This CDR3 is 14 amino acids long. CDR3 loop: CASHGGGPLGEQYF. The CDR3 DNA sequence: TGTGCCAGTCACGGGGGGGGACCCTTGGGTGAGCAGTACTTC.

V usage is TRBV7-2 and J usage is TRBJ2-3; no definite D call. Deletions cut 5 bases from V and 2 bases from J, with 5 bases between. Germline CDR1 is SGHTA and CDR2 is FQGNSA. The CDR3 sequence is 12 residues long. For the CDR3, the DNA is TGTGCCAGCAGCCAATTCACAGATACGCAGTATTTT. Translation gives CASSQFTDTQYF.

V and J are TRBV5-4 and TRBJ2-1, with D possibly being TRBD2 (6 bases). Germline V gene sequence: CDR1 SGHNT, CDR2 YYREEE (reference sequence). CDR3 length: 13 residues. V lost 4 bases to trimming and J lost 8 bases, with 13 bases between them. DNA for the CDR3: TGTGCCAGCAGCCTGGGGACTGATTATGAGCAGTTCTTC. Its protein is CASSLGTDYEQFF.

This rearrangement joins TRBV2 to TRBJ2-4; D perhaps matches TRBD1 (6 bases). V lost 7 bases to trimming and J lost 0 bases, with 16 bases between them. Germline loops: CDR1 SNHLY, CDR2 FYNNEI. This CDR3 has 16 residues. The CDR3 region is CASNRQQGLAKNIQYF. In DNA form, the CDR3 reads TGTGCCAGCAACCGTCAACAGGGATTAGCCAAAAACATTCAGTACTTC.

The J gene is TRBJ1-5, the V gene TRBV6-6; D is perhaps TRBD1 (5 bases). The CDR3 consists of 14 residues. Germline values: CDR1 MNHNY, CDR2 SVGAGI (reference sequence). V was cut by 3 bases and J by 7 bases, with 13 bases left in between. The CDR3, as DNA: TGTGCCAGCAGTTATGAAAGGAGGGACCAGCCCCAGCATTTT. Translation gives CASSYERRDQPQHF.

The rearrangement uses TRBV10-3 and TRBJ2-2, with 8 nucleotides matching TRBD1. The CDR3 consists of 14 residues. Germline trimming cut 6 bases from V and 4 bases from J; bases unmatched to any gene: 4. The germline V gene has CDR1 ENHRY and CDR2 SYGVKD. The CDR3 protein is CAIRTGEGTGELFF. The CDR3 nucleotides are TGTGCCATCAGGACAGGGGAAGGCACCGGGGAGCTGTTTTTT.

This chain joins TRBV7-2 and TRBJ2-3; 7 positions agree with TRBD2. J lost 6 bases, V lost 2 bases, and 11 bases had no gene match. Germline V lookup: CDR1 SGHTA, CDR2 FQGNSA. This CDR3 has 16 amino acids. The CDR3 bases are TGTGCCAGCAGCTTATTGGGGGGAGGGCCTGTGGATACGCAGTATTTT. It is translated as CASSLLGGGPVDTQYF.

This clone occurred a few times. The chain uses TRBV5-1 and TRBJ2-2; 8 nucleotides line up with TRBD1. The ends lost 0 bases at V and 7 bases at J; junction bases unmatched: 2. This CDR3 comprises 14 residues. The germline V gene has CDR1 SGHRS and CDR2 YFSETQ. Written as DNA, the CDR3 is TGCGCCAGCAGCTTGGACAGGGGGAGCGGGGAGCTGTTTTTT. Translating it yields CASSLDRGSGELFF.

V gene TRBV10-2 combines with J gene TRBJ2-5; D gene uncertain. The germline gives CDR1 WSHSY, CDR2 SAAADI. CDR3 size: 13 residues. The germline V and J ends were trimmed by 5 bases and 2 bases, with 9 bases remaining between them. CDR3 region: CASSLQIQETQYF. The CDR3 coding sequence is TGCGCCAGCAGTTTGCAGATTCAAGAGACCCAGTACTTC.

J is TRBJ2-7 and V is TRBV6-2 or TRBV6-3, with 9 bases aligning to TRBD1. The CDR3 extends over 13 amino acids. Germline V gene lookup returns CDR1 MNHEY and CDR2 SVGEGT. V was clipped by 5 bases and J by 6 bases; unmatched bases: 5. DNA of the CDR3: TGTGCCAGCAGTCCGGGACAGGGTAGCGAGCAGTACTTC. Residues: CASSPGQGSEQYF.

The chain carries TRBV28 and TRBJ1-6, with no clear D. Trimming shortened V by 7 bases and J by 0 bases, and 10 bases separated the two germline ends. Germline CDR1 is MDHEN and CDR2 is SYDVKM. The CDR3 is 15 amino acids. CDR3 in amino acids: CASTTQSSYNSPLHF. Written as DNA, the CDR3 is TGTGCCAGCACCACACAGAGCTCCTATAATTCACCCCTCCACTTT.

In this sample, this clone turned up once. The junction departs from germline at one end; a sequencing error may be responsible. V and J are TRBV5-6 and TRBJ2-1; 13 nucleotides align to TRBD2. This CDR3 is 15 amino acids long. From germline, CDR1 is SGHDT and CDR2 YYEEEE. CDR3 in amino acids: CASSQTTSGGRTLIF. As DNA, the CDR3 is TGTGCCAGCAGCCAAACGACTAGCGGGGGGCGTACCCTTATCTTC.

This clone was observed once. V is TRBV27 and J is TRBJ2-7, with 10 bases matching TRBD1. The CDR3 has 16 residues. The V gene's germline CDR1 is MNHEY and CDR2 SMNVEV (reference sequence). J was trimmed by 0 bases and V by 0 bases; bases with no gene match: 2. This chain's CDR3 is CASSLSGQGGSYEQYF. In DNA, the CDR3 is TGTGCCAGCAGTTTATCTGGACAGGGGGGCTCCTACGAGCAGTACTTC.

This chain links TRBV7-2 with TRBJ1-6; TRBD1 is a possible D gene (5 bases). The V and J ends lost 5 bases and 7 bases respectively, with 15 bases between them. The CDR3 runs to 15 residues. Germline CDR1 and CDR2: SGHTA and FQGNSA. CDR3 region: CASSPGWGGNSPLHF. CDR3 DNA: TGTGCCAGCAGCCCTGGATGGGGCGGCAATTCACCCCTCCACTTT.

The rearrangement uses TRBV10-3 and TRBJ1-1; D is undetermined. This CDR3 comprises 12 residues. Germline CDR1 ENHRY, CDR2 SYGVKD. The V and J ends lost 4 bases and 0 bases respectively, with 3 bases between them. The CDR3 DNA reads TGTGCCATCAGTGCTTTGAACACTGAAGCTTTCTTT. Translated: CAISALNTEAFF.

The V and J genes are TRBV6-5 and TRBJ2-7; weak D call: TRBD2 (5 bases). The CDR3 extends over 11 amino acids. The V gene lost 6 bases and the J gene lost 6 bases, with 9 bases spanning the gap. Germline V gives CDR1 MNHEY, CDR2 SVGAGI. CDR3 coding DNA: TGTGCCAGCAGACGGGAAGCCGAGCAGTACTTC. This encodes CASRREAEQYF.

The gene calls are TRBV28 and TRBJ1-4, with 8 bases identical to TRBD1. V shed 2 bases, J shed 10 bases, and the junction held 6 bases outside the gene matches. The CDR3 sequence is 14 residues long. Germline assignment: CDR1 MDHEN and CDR2 SYDVKM. The CDR3 sequence: CASSLNRGGAKLFF. CDR3 in DNA: TGTGCCAGCAGTTTAAACAGGGGGGGTGCAAAACTGTTTTTT.